The 8 T cell receptor beta chains below come from one sample, sequenced in a study of OX40 agonist ivuxolimab in advanced cancers. Produced via immunoSEQ multiplex PCR; TCRdb's table is partial and in-frame only. Of 20,000 to 25,000 clones listed, 75% to 85% are singletons. The sequencing used CD4+ or CD8+ T cells sorted from blood, collected in a trial of the OX40 agonist ivuxolimab. The receptors shown here come from an adult with an advanced solid tumor such as melanoma, head and neck, liver or kidney cancer.

The V gene is TRBV9, the J gene TRBJ2-1; D ambiguous. Trimming stripped 4 bases from V and 4 bases from J, with 9 bases between. This CDR3 spans 13 amino acids. Germline loops: CDR1 SGDLS, CDR2 YYNGEE. CDR3 sequence reads: CASSSIGYNEQFF. In nucleotides, the CDR3 is TGTGCCAGCAGCTCCATTGGGTACAATGAGCAGTTCTTC.

This chain links TRBV7-9 with TRBJ2-4; 15 bases match TRBD2. The ends lost 5 bases at V and 2 bases at J; junction bases unmatched: 7. The CDR3 is made up of 18 amino acids. Germline V gene data show CDR1 as SEHNR and CDR2 as FQNEAQ (reference sequence). The DNA for the CDR3 is TGTGCCAGCAGCATAATGGGACTAGCGGGAGGAACCAAAAACATTCAGTACTTC. This encodes CASSIMGLAGGTKNIQYF.

The V and J genes are TRBV6-5 and TRBJ2-7; the D call may be TRBD1 or TRBD2 (5 bases each). Germline-derived CDR1 and CDR2 are MNHEY and SVGAGI. Trimming removed 5 bases at V and 1 base at J, with 12 bases between. CDR3 length: 14 amino acids. The CDR3 loop reads CASSKRDGSYEQYF. CDR3 DNA sequence: TGTGCCAGCAGTAAAAGGGACGGATCCTACGAGCAGTACTTC.

The genes are TRBV2 and TRBJ2-1; 10 bases are shared with TRBD2. Trimming took 6 bases from V and 7 from J; bases not matched to a gene: 9. The CDR3 loop spans 15 amino acids. Germline values: CDR1 SNHLY, CDR2 FYNNEI. CDR3 amino acids: CASRPTSGIGNEQFF. In nucleotides, the CDR3 is TGTGCCAGCAGGCCCACTAGCGGGATAGGGAATGAGCAGTTCTTC.

The chain combines TRBV6-1 with TRBJ2-7, with 7 positions matching TRBD1. Germline V gene data show CDR1 as MNHNS and CDR2 as SASEGT. V shed 1 base and J 5 bases; nucleotides not matched to a gene: 5. CDR3 length: 14 amino acids. CDR3 loop: CASSEGAGGHEQYF. The DNA of the CDR3 is TGTGCCAGCAGTGAAGGGGCAGGGGGTCACGAGCAGTACTTC.

This clone was counted between two and nine times. V and J are TRBV9 and TRBJ2-1, with a possible D match to TRBD2 (5 bases). V lost 4 bases and J lost 4, with 15 bases in between. The CDR3 covers 15 residues. From germline, CDR1 is SGDLS and CDR2 YYNGEE. This CDR3 reads CASSPRGAEYNEQFF. The CDR3 DNA reads TGTGCCAGCAGCCCTCGGGGAGCGGAGTACAATGAGCAGTTCTTC.

This clone was recorded once. The chain links TRBV30 to TRBJ2-7; D perhaps matches TRBD1 (5 bases). The ends were cut back, 5 bases at V and 2 bases at J, with 16 bases in the middle. CDR1 and CDR2 from the germline V gene are GTSNPN and SVGIG (reference sequence). CDR3 length: 14 residues. The CDR3 nucleotides read TGTGCCTGGGCAACAGGAACCGCAACCTACGAGCAGTACTTC. It is translated as CAWATGTATYEQYF. Looking up the rest from reference TRBV30 and TRBJ2-7 gives the full variable domain: SQTIHQWPATLVQPVGSPLSLECTVEGTSNPNLYWYRQAAGRGLQLLFYSVGIGQISSEVPQNLSASRPQDRQFILSSKKLLLSDSGFYLCAWATGTATYEQYFGPGTRLTVT.

This sequence joins TRBV15 and TRBJ1-1; possibly TRBD1 for D (5 bases). With 9 bases removed from V and 1 base from J, the gap between germline ends came to 18 bases. Germline V gives CDR1 LNHNV, CDR2 YYDKDF (reference sequence). The CDR3 sequence is 15 residues long. The chain's CDR3 is CATRLGGAGNTEAFF. The CDR3 DNA is TGTGCCACAAGGTTGGGAGGGGCCGGGAACACTGAAGCTTTCTTT.